The next 29 T cell receptor beta chains were all read from a single sample in a study of T cell repertoires in cytomegalovirus infection. One entry per CDR3 protein results from TCRdb running MiXCR on the reads. The sample has 250,000 to 350,000 distinct CDR3 sequences; about a quarter are singletons. Sample: PBMCs. The receptor set was obtained from a human donor in good health (CMV status not recorded). Some clones in this sample may be carry-over from other donors' samples.

The V gene is TRBV6-1, the J gene TRBJ2-7; D perhaps matches TRBD1 (6 bases). Germline-derived CDR1 and CDR2 are MNHNS and SASEGT. Trimming left V 5 bases short and J 4 bases short, with 12 bases between. The CDR3 has 13 residues. CDR3 in amino acids: CASSLYRAYEQYF. The CDR3 DNA reads as TGTGCCAGCAGTCTTTACAGGGCGTACGAGCAGTACTTC.

The chain uses TRBV29-1 and TRBJ2-3; possibly TRBD1 for D (5 bases). Per germline, CDR1 SQVTM and CDR2 ANQGSEA. Trimming left V 0 bases short and J 1 base short, with 14 bases between. The CDR3 consists of 16 residues. CDR3 residues: CSVEDGRGSRTDTQYF. The CDR3 DNA reads as TGCAGCGTTGAAGATGGAAGGGGCTCCCGCACAGATACGCAGTATTTT.

V is TRBV6-5 and J is TRBJ2-7; 9 positions agree with TRBD1. The CDR3 consists of 14 residues. CDR1 is MNHEY and CDR2 is SVGAGI in the germline V gene. Trimming took 6 bases from V and 6 from J; bases not matched to a gene: 9. This CDR3 reads CASREPGQGREQYF. For the CDR3, the DNA is TGTGCCAGCAGGGAACCGGGACAGGGTCGCGAGCAGTACTTC.

This clonotype appeared many times. The chain is built from TRBV6-2 or TRBV6-3 and TRBJ1-5; D remains unclear. The CDR3 totals 14 residues. V shed 0 bases and J shed 5 bases, with 8 bases lying between them. From germline, CDR1 is MNHEY and CDR2 SVGEGT. CDR3 sequence (DNA): TGTGCCAGCAGTTACTCCGGGCTGGATCAGCCCCAGCATTTT. Amino acids: CASSYSGLDQPQHF.

Comments on this clonotype: A single base separates this from a much larger clone, so it may be a read error. J is TRBJ2-3 and V is TRBV2; tentatively, D is TRBD1 or TRBD2 (5 bases each). The CDR3 runs to 13 residues. Trimming took 7 bases from V and 6 from J, leaving 14 bases between them. Germline V gene data show CDR1 as SNHLY and CDR2 as FYNNEI. The CDR3 nucleotides are TGTGCCAGCACGACACGGGGACGGGATACGCAGTATTTT. Amino acid sequence: CASTTRGRDTQYF. The full variable domain, its missing parts supplied by reference TRBV2 and TRBJ2-3, is EPEVTQTPSHQVTQMGQEVILRCVPISNHLYFYWYRQILGQKVEFLVSFYNNEISEKSEIFDDQFSVERPDGSNFTLKIRSTKLEDSAMYFCASTTRGRDTQYFGPGTRLTVL.

V usage is TRBV6-1 and J usage is TRBJ1-1; perhaps TRBD1 as D (5 bases). The CDR3 sequence is 13 residues long. V was clipped by 6 bases and J by 7 bases, with 15 bases between them. CDR1 is MNHNS and CDR2 is SASEGT in the germline V gene. The CDR3 nucleotides read TGTGCCAGCAGAGCCCAAAGGGACGGTGAAGCTTTCTTT. It translates to CASRAQRDGEAFF.

For the CDR3, the DNA is TGTGCCAGCAGTGGAAACGGAGCCTACGAGCAGTACTTC. This sequence encodes CASSGNGAYEQYF. This chain uses TRBV6-1 with TRBJ2-7; D gene uncertain. V lost 4 bases, J lost 2 bases, and 9 bases lay in between. Germline V gives CDR1 MNHNS, CDR2 SASEGT. This CDR3 region has 13 residues.

This clonotype was found a few times. The rearrangement uses TRBV7-2 and TRBJ2-3, with TRBD2 identical over 8 bases. The CDR3 length is 19 residues. V lost 2 bases and J lost 1; bases outside the gene matches: 14. Germline values: CDR1 SGHTA, CDR2 FQGNSA. The chain's CDR3 is CASSLFGTRGPWGTDTQYF. CDR3 DNA: TGTGCCAGCAGCTTATTCGGGACTAGAGGCCCCTGGGGCACAGATACGCAGTATTTT. Full variable domain (remainder filled in from reference TRBV7-2 and TRBJ2-3): GAGVSQSPSNKVTEKGKDVELRCDPISGHTALYWYRQSLGQGLEFLIYFQGNSAPDKSGLPSDRFSAERTGGSVSTLTIQRTQQEDSAVYLCASSLFGTRGPWGTDTQYFGPGTRLTVL.

In regard to this clonotype: A much larger clone is a single base away; this may be a read error. This chain links TRBV28 with TRBJ2-5; D assignment may be TRBD1 or TRBD2 (5 bases each). This CDR3 is built from 12 residues. The V and J ends lost 8 bases and 5 bases respectively, with 12 bases between them. Germline-derived CDR1 and CDR2 are MDHEN and SYDVKM. The CDR3 nucleotides are TGTGCCAGCCTGGGGACCCGGGAGACCCAGTACTTC. It translates to CASLGTRETQYF.

The chain joins TRBV5-4 to TRBJ2-3, with D uncertain. The CDR3 runs to 14 residues. CDR1 is SGHNT and CDR2 is YYREEE in the germline V gene (reference sequence). V shed 0 bases and J shed 2 bases, with 7 bases lying between them. The CDR3 sequence is CASSLDRFTDTQYF. CDR3 DNA: TGTGCCAGCAGCTTGGATCGGTTCACAGATACGCAGTATTTT.

This clonotype was picked up a small number of times. The J gene is TRBJ2-7, the V gene TRBV6-2 or TRBV6-3; D unresolved. Germline V CDR1 and CDR2: MNHEY, SVGEGT. V was cut by 0 bases and J by 6 bases, with 3 bases left in between. This CDR3 spans 11 amino acids. The CDR3: CASSYSFEQYF. The CDR3 DNA reads as TGTGCCAGCAGTTACTCATTCGAGCAGTACTTC.

The chain employs TRBV11-3 and TRBJ2-1; no definite D call. The CDR3 is 12 residues long. V lost 5 bases to trimming and J lost 9 bases, with 11 bases between them. Germline V gene sequence: CDR1 SGHNT, CDR2 YENEEA. The CDR3 region is CASSLGDGEQFF. CDR3 DNA: TGTGCCAGCAGCCTCGGAGACGGTGAGCAGTTCTTC.

V and J are TRBV6-1 and TRBJ1-6; no reliable D call. The CDR3 contains 16 residues. The V end lost 2 bases, the J end lost 0 bases, and 8 bases lay between the germline ends. Germline-derived CDR1 and CDR2 are MNHNS and SASEGT. CDR3 nucleotide sequence: TGTGCCAGCAGTGAAACCCCAAGCTCCTATAATTCACCCCTCCACTTT. Protein product: CASSETPSSYNSPLHF.

The chain combines TRBV20-1 with TRBJ1-5; no reliable D call. V lost 3 bases to trimming and J lost 0 bases, with 12 bases between them. The CDR3 length is 15 residues. The V gene's germline CDR1 is DFQATT and CDR2 SNEGSKA (reference sequence). CDR3 nucleotide sequence: TGCAGTGCTAGTCTTTCGCGCTCTAGCAATCAGCCCCAGCATTTT. Its translation: CSASLSRSSNQPQHF.

This clonotype was counted a few times. V and J are TRBV7-2 and TRBJ1-6; D gene ambiguous. The V end was cut by 2 bases, the J end by 9 bases, with 8 bases between. The CDR3 covers 13 residues. The germline CDR1 and CDR2 sequences are SGHTA and FQGNSA. The CDR3 nucleotides are TGTGCCAGCAGCTTACAAAGGCTTTCACCCCTCCACTTT. Its translation: CASSLQRLSPLHF.

CDR3 in amino acids: CSARPDSGYTGELFF. For the CDR3, the DNA is TGCAGTGCCCGCCCCGATAGCGGTTACACCGGGGAGCTGTTTTTT. This chain uses TRBV20-1 with TRBJ2-2, with D possibly matching TRBD2 (6 bases). The CDR3 spans 15 residues. V lost 6 bases and J lost 3, with 17 bases in between. Germline V gene data show CDR1 as DFQATT and CDR2 as SNEGSKA (reference sequence).

This clonotype has a count of ten or more. The chain links TRBV6-1 to TRBJ1-2; D may be TRBD1 (6 bases). In germline, CDR1 is MNHNS, CDR2 SASEGT. V dropped 5 bases and J dropped 2 bases, with 18 bases sitting between them. The CDR3 is made up of 16 amino acids. The CDR3 DNA follows: TGTGCCAGCAGTCCCCGGCGGACGGGGGCCAACTATGGCTACACCTTC. As protein: CASSPRRTGANYGYTF.

V and J are TRBV7-2 and TRBJ2-7; no clear D. The ends were cut back, 0 bases at V and 8 bases at J, with 8 bases in the middle. The CDR3 contains 12 residues. Germline-derived CDR1 and CDR2 are SGHTA and FQGNSA. CDR3 sequence reads: CASSLAPSQQYF. Here the CDR3 DNA reads TGTGCCAGCAGCTTAGCCCCCTCACAGCAGTACTTC.

This clonotype was observed a handful of times. The chain joins TRBV6-2 or TRBV6-3 to TRBJ2-7; no clear D. The CDR3 is 12 residues long. Germline values: CDR1 MNHEY, CDR2 SVGEGT. Trimming took 8 bases from V and 1 from J, leaving 9 bases between them. CDR3 in amino acids: CASEHGSYEQYF. In DNA, the CDR3 is TGTGCCAGCGAGCACGGGTCCTACGAGCAGTACTTC.

The V gene is TRBV5-1, the J gene TRBJ2-1; D not resolved. Germline V CDR1 and CDR2: SGHRS, YFSETQ. CDR3 length equals 15 residues. V was cut by 0 bases and J by 3 bases, with 10 bases left in between. In DNA form, the CDR3 reads TGCGCCAGCAGCTTGGTCCCGACGGGCTACAATGAGCAGTTCTTC. It encodes CASSLVPTGYNEQFF.

This chain joins TRBV5-4 and TRBJ1-4, with D unresolved. The germline V gene has CDR1 SGHNT and CDR2 YYREEE (reference sequence). Trimming took off 2 bases at V and 7 bases at J, with 9 bases between the two ends. This CDR3 region has 13 residues. CDR3 sequence (DNA): TGTGCCAGCAGCTTATCAGGAAGTGAAAAACTGTTTTTT. Translation: CASSLSGSEKLFF.

This clonotype was counted a few times. The chain employs TRBV12-3 or TRBV12-4 and TRBJ1-3; 8 bases map to TRBD1. With 5 bases clipped from V and 0 bases from J, the junction kept 6 bases outside the gene matches. This CDR3 has 16 amino acids. CDR3 coding DNA: TGTGCCAGCAGTCAATGGGACAGGCTCTCTGGAAACACCATATATTTT. Encoded protein: CASSQWDRLSGNTIYF.

The chain employs TRBV4-3 and TRBJ2-2; a possible D gene is TRBD1 (6 bases). CDR1 LGHNA and CDR2 YSLEER come from the germline V gene. V was clipped by 4 bases and J by 1 base, with 16 bases between them. The CDR3 is 17 amino acids. The CDR3, as DNA: TGCGCCAGCAGCCCAAGACCCCTAGGGGGGAACACCGGGGAGCTGTTTTTT. Protein: CASSPRPLGGNTGELFF.

The J gene is TRBJ2-7, the V gene TRBV12-3 or TRBV12-4; D is uncertain. CDR3 length: 14 amino acids. Trimming left V 1 base short and J 1 base short, with 8 bases between. CDR3 protein: CASSLERMSYEQYF. The CDR3 DNA reads TGTGCCAGCAGTTTAGAAAGGATGTCCTACGAGCAGTACTTC.

This clonotype was picked up a small number of times. The rearrangement joins TRBV19 to TRBJ1-2; TRBD1 might be the D (5 bases). V shed 6 bases and J shed 2 bases, with 13 bases lying between them. Germline assignment: CDR1 LNHDA and CDR2 SQIVND (reference sequence). This CDR3 comprises 14 residues. CDR3 residues: CASRVTAANYGYTF. The CDR3 bases are TGTGCCAGTAGAGTGACAGCGGCGAACTATGGCTACACCTTC.

The genes are TRBV2 and TRBJ2-7; no clear D gene. This CDR3 has 12 amino acids. V lost 1 base to trimming and J lost 6 bases, with 7 bases between them. Germline-derived CDR1 and CDR2 are SNHLY and FYNNEI. Here the CDR3 reads CASSEGTVEQYF. Here the CDR3 DNA reads TGTGCCAGCAGTGAAGGGACGGTCGAGCAGTACTTC. The whole variable domain, remainder taken from reference TRBV2 and TRBJ2-7, is EPEVTQTPSHQVTQMGQEVILRCVPISNHLYFYWYRQILGQKVEFLVSFYNNEISEKSEIFDDQFSVERPDGSNFTLKIRSTKLEDSAMYFCASSEGTVEQYFGPGTRLTVT.

This chain links TRBV7-3 with TRBJ1-2; D perhaps matches TRBD1 (5 bases). The germline V gene has CDR1 SGHTA and CDR2 FQGTGA. This CDR3 comprises 15 residues. V dropped 1 base and J dropped 2 bases, with 11 bases sitting between them. The CDR3 reads CASSLSPDSNYGYTF. The DNA of the CDR3 is TGTGCCAGCAGCTTAAGCCCAGACAGCAACTATGGCTACACCTTC.

This clonotype was picked up a small number of times. V and J are TRBV11-2 and TRBJ2-5, with a tentative D call TRBD1 (6 bases). Germline V CDR1 and CDR2: SGHAT, FQNNGV. V gave up 5 bases and J gave up 1 base, with 11 bases separating them. The CDR3 runs to 14 residues. The CDR3 is CASSLGTSQETQYF. For the CDR3, the DNA is TGTGCCAGCAGCCTGGGGACAAGCCAAGAGACCCAGTACTTC.

V usage is TRBV7-9 and J usage is TRBJ1-5; 8 bases line up with TRBD1. The CDR3 has 15 residues. V gave up 2 bases and J gave up 7 bases; unmatched junction bases: 7. Germline V gene sequence: CDR1 SEHNR, CDR2 FQNEAQ (reference sequence). The CDR3 loop reads CASSLQGAVGQPQHF. The CDR3 coding sequence is TGTGCCAGCAGCTTACAGGGGGCCGTAGGGCAGCCCCAGCATTTT. The whole variable domain, remainder taken from reference TRBV7-9 and TRBJ1-5, is DTGVSQNPRHKITKRGQNVTFRCDPISEHNRLYWYRQTLGQGPEFLTYFQNEAQLEKSRLLSDRFSAERPKGSFSTLEIQRTEQGDSAMYLCASSLQGAVGQPQHFGDGTRLSIL.